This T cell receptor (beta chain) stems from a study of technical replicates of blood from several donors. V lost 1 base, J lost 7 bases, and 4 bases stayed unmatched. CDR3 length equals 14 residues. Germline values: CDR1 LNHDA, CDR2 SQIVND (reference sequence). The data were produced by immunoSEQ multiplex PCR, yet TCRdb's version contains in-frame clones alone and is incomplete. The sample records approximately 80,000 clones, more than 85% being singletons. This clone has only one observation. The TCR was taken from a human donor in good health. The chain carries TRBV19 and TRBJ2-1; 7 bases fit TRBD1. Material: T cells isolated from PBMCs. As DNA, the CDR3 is TGTGCCAGTAGTATAGGGGGCAGGGGGAATGAGCAGTTCTTC. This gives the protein CASSIGGRGNEQFF.